The 2 T cell receptor beta chains below were found in one sample sequenced in a study of T cells in Graves' hyperthyroidism and ophthalmopathy. From RNA transcripts, TCR beta CDR3 regions were amplified. HTBI primers were used for first-round RT-PCR of the TCR CDR3. TCRdb passed the multiplex PCR reads through MiXCR, listing each CDR3 protein once. The sample consists of 350,000 to 500,000 distinct CDR3 sequences, roughly an eighth of them appearing once. The sequenced sample was blood. These TCRs come from a woman under 30 with Graves' hyperthyroidism.

This clonotype was counted ten times or more. The chain has TRBV27 and TRBJ2-3; TRBD2 aligns across 13 bases. CDR1 and CDR2 (germline): MNHEY, SMNVEV (reference sequence). V trimming: 4 bases; J trimming: 4 bases; junction bases outside the gene matches: 8. The CDR3 sequence is 17 residues long. CDR3 sequence: CASSSGLAGAGADTQYF. CDR3 nucleotide sequence: TGTGCCAGCAGTTCCGGACTAGCGGGAGCGGGGGCAGATACGCAGTATTTT.

This clonotype occurred many times. The gene calls are TRBV28 and TRBJ2-1; 7 bases align to TRBD1. Looked up from germline, CDR1 is MDHEN and CDR2 is SYDVKM. The junction had 19 bases not matched to a gene; V was cut back by 9 bases and J by 8 bases. The CDR3 has 16 residues. The CDR3 spells CASSSPRQGFQDEQFF. CDR3 DNA sequence: TGTGCCAGTTCCTCTCCCCGACAGGGCTTTCAGGATGAGCAGTTCTTC. The full variable domain, its missing parts supplied by reference TRBV28 and TRBJ2-1, is DVKVTQSSRYLVKRTGEKVFLECVQDMDHENMFWYRQDPGLGLRLIYFSYDVKMKEKGDIPEGYSVSREKKERFSLILESASTNQTSMYLCASSSPRQGFQDEQFFGPGTRLTVL.